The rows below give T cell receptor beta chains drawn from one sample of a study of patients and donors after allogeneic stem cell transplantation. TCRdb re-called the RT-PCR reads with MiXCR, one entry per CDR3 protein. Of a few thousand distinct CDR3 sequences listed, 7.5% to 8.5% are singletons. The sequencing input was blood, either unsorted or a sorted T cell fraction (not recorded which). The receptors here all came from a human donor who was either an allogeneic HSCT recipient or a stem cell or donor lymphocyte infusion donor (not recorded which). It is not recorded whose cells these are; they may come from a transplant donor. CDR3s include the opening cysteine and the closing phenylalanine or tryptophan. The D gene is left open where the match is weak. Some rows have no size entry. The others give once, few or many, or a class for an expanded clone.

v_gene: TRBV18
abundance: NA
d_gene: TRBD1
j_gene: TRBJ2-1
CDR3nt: TGTGCCAGCTCAGTGCGGACAGGGTCCTACAATGAGCAGTTCTTC
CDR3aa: CASSVRTGSYNEQFF

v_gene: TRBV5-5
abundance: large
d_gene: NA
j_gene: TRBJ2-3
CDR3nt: TGTGCCAGCAGCTTGCGGCGGGGTAGCACAGATACGCAGTATTTT
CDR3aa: CASSLRRGSTDTQYF

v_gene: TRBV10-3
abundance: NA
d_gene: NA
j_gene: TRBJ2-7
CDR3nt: TGTGCCAGTAAACAGGGTCTAACCTACGAGCAGTACTTC
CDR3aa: CASKQGLTYEQYF

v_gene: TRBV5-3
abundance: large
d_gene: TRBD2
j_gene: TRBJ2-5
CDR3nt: TGTGCCAGAAGCGTCCGACTAGCGGGAGGGCAAGAGACCCAGTACTTC
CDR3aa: CARSVRLAGGQETQYF

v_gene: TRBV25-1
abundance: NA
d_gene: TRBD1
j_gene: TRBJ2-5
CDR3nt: TGTGCCAGCAGTGCGACAGGGAGAGGGGAGACCCAGTACTTC
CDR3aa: CASSATGRGETQYF

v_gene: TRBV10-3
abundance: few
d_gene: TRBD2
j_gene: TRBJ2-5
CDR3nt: TGTGCCATCAGTGCCTCCGGGACTAGCGGAAAAGAGACCCAGTACTTC
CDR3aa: CAISASGTSGKETQYF

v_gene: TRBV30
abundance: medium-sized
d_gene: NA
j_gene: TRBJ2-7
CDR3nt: TGTGCCTGGAGAGAAACACTCTCCTACGAGCAGTACTTC
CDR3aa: CAWRETLSYEQYF

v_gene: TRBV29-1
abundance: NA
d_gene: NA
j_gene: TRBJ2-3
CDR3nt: TGCAGCGTTGAAGGACTTTTCGGCACAGATACGCAGTATTTT
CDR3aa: CSVEGLFGTDTQYF

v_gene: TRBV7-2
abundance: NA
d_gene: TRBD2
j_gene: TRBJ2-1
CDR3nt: TGTGCCAGCCAGCAGGGGACTAGCGGGCCGGCATACAATGAGCAGTTCTTC
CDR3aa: CASQQGTSGPAYNEQFF

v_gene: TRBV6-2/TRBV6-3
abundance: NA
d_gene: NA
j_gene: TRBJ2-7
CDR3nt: TGTGCCAGCAGTTACAACAGGCCTCACTACGAGCAGTACTTC
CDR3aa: CASSYNRPHYEQYF

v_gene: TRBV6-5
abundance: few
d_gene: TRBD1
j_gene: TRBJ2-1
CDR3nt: TGTGCCAGCAGATTGGGACAGTTCAATGAGCAGTTCTTC
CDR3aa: CASRLGQFNEQFF

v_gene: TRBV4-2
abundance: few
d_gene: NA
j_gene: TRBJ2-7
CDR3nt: TGTGCCAGCAGCCGAGAGCTGTCCTACGAGCAGTACTTC
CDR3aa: CASSRELSYEQYF

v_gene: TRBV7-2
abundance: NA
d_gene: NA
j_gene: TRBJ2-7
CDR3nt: TGTGCCAGCAGTAAAAACTCCTACGAGCAGTACTTC
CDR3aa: CASSKNSYEQYF

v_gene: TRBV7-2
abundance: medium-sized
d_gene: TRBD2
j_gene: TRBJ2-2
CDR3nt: TGTGCCAGCAGCCCGGGACTAGCGAACGGGGAGCTGTTTTTT
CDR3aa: CASSPGLANGELFF

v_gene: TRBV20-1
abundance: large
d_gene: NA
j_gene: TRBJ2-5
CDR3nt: TGCAGTGCTAGAGATCCGACTAGTATATACCAAGAGACCCAGTACTTC
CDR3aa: CSARDPTSIYQETQYF

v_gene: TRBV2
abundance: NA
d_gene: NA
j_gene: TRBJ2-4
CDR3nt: TGTGCCAGCAGTGAATCGAGGGCCAAAAACATTCAGTACTTC
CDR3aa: CASSESRAKNIQYF

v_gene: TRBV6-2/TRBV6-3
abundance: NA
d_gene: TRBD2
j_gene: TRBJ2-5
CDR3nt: TGTGCCAGCTGGGAGGGCGGCGGGACCCAGTACTTC
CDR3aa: CASWEGGGTQYF

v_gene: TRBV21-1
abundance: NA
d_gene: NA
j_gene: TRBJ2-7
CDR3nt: TGTGCCAGCAGCTGGACCCGGGACTTACCCCACGAGCAGTACTTC
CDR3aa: CASSWTRDLPHEQYF

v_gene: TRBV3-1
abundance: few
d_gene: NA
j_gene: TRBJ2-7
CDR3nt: TGTGCCAGCAGCTCTCACTACGAGCAGTACTTC
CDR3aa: CASSSHYEQYF

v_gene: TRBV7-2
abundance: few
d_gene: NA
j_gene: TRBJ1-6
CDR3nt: TGTGCCAGCAGCTTAGACAGGACTAATAATTCGCCCCTCCACTTT
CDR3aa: CASSLDRTNNSPLHF

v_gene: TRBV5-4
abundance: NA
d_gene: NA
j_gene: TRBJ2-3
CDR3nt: TGTGCCAGCAGCTTTAAGACAGATACGCAGTATTTT
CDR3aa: CASSFKTDTQYF

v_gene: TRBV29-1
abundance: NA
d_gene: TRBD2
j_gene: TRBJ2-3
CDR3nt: TGCAGCGGCGGGACTAGCGGCGATACGCAGTATTTT
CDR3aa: CSGGTSGDTQYF

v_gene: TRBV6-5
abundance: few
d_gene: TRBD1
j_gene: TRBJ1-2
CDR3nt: TGTGCCAGCAGTTACCTACCCGGGACAGGAGCTACCTACGCCTTC
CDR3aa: CASSYLPGTGATYAF

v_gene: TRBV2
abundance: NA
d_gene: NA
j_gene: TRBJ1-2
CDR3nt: TGTGCCAGCAGTGACCTGGGTCCGGGCGGCTACACCTTC
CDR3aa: CASSDLGPGGYTF

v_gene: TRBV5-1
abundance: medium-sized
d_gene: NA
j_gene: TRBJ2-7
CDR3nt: TGCGCCAGCAGCTTGGCGGAGTACTACGAGCAGTACTTC
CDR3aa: CASSLAEYYEQYF

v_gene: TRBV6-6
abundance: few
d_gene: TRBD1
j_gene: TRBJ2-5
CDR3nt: TGTGCCAGCCGACAGGGGGAAGAGACCCAGTACTTC
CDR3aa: CASRQGEETQYF

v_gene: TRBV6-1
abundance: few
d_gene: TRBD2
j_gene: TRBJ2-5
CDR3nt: TGTGCCAGCAGTACTAGACTAGCTACGAGAGAGACCCAGTACTTC
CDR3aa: CASSTRLATRETQYF

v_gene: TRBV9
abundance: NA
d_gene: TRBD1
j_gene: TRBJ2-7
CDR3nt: TGTGCCAGCAGCGTGGGACAGTCGACCTACGAGCAGTACTTC
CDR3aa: CASSVGQSTYEQYF

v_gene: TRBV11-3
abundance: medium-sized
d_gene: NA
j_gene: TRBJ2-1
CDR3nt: TGTGCCAGCAGCTTAGCCGGGACCTTATCCTACAATGAGCAGTTCTTC
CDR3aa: CASSLAGTLSYNEQFF

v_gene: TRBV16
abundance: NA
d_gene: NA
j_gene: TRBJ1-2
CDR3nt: TGTGCCAGGAGCGAATCGAGAGCTGGCTACACCTTC
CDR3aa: CARSESRAGYTF

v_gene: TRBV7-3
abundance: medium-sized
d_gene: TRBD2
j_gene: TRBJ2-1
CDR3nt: TGTGCCAGCAGCTTTGGCGGGAGCGGCAATGAGCAGTTCTTC
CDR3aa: CASSFGGSGNEQFF

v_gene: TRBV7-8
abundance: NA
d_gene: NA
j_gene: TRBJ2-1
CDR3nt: TGTGCCAGCAGCTTAGCTAGCGGAGAGAGGGCCACAATGAGGCAGTTCTTC
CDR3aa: CASSLASGERATMRQFF

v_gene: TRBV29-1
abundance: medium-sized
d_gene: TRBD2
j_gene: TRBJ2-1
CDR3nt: TGCAGCGTTGAAGCCGACGGGAGGGATGCGTTCTTC
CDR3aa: CSVEADGRDAFF

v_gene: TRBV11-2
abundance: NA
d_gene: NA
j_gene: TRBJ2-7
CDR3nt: TGTGCCAGCAGACCGGCGGGAACCTACGAGCAGTACTTC
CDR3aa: CASRPAGTYEQYF

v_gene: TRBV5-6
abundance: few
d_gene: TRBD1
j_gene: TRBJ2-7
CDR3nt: TGTGCCAGCAGCTTGGATTTGGGACAGGGCGACGAGCAGTACTTC
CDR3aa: CASSLDLGQGDEQYF

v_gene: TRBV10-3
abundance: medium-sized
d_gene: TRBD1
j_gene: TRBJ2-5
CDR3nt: TGTGCCATCAGTGAAAGGCAGGGGGCTGGGGAGACCCAGTACTTC
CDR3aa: CAISERQGAGETQYF

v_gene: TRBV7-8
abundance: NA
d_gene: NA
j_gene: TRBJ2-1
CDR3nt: TGTGCCAGCAGCCCAACCCGGCCCACCTACAATGAGCAGTTCTTC
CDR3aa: CASSPTRPTYNEQFF

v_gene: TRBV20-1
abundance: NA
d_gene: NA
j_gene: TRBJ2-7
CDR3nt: TGCAGTGCTGGGGTCGAGCAGTACTTC
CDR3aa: CSAGVEQYF

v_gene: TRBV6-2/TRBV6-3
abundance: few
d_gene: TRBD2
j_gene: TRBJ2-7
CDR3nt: TGTGCCAGCAGTCAAACTAGCGGGAGCTCCTACGAGCAGTACTTC
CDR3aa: CASSQTSGSSYEQYF

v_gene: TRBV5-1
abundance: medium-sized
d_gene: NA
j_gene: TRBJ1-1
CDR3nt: TGCGCCAGCAGCTTGGGCAGAAACACTGAAGCTTTCTTT
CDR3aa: CASSLGRNTEAFF